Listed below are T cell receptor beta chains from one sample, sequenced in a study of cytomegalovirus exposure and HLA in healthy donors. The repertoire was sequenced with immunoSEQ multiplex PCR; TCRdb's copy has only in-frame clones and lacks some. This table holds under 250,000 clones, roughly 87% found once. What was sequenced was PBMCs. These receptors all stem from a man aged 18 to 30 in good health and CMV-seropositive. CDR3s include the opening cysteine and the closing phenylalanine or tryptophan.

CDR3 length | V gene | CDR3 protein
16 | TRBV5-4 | CASSSTKTGLFDGYTF
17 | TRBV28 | CASSFSEGGFLKREQYF
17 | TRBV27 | CASSLSFWVAGANVLTF
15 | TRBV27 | CASSLGAGGIHEQYF
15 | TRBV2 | CASTWTSATNEKLFF
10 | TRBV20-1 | CSAVSPPQYF
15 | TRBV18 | CASSPKGGLLQPQHF
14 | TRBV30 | CAWSVPLRDTEAFF
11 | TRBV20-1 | CSAQGGDTQYF
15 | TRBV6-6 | CASSYRDRFTYEQYF